The sequence of this T cell receptor (beta chain) was determined in a study of blood T cells in healthy people across ages. This clonotype was seen more than once but under ten times. Primers used in a second PCR of roughly 6 to 12 cycles were a sample-barcoded 5' primer and a J-beta primer mix. Via MiXCR, TCRdb re-called the 5' RACE reads, giving one row per CDR3 protein. This repertoire shows 800,000 or so distinct CDR3 sequences, about 59% found once; its top ten account for around a quarter. The CDR3 runs 14 residues. Germline V gene data show CDR1 as SQVTM and CDR2 as ANQGSEA. J lost 0 bases, V lost 7 bases, and 9 bases had no gene match.

This chain uses TRBV29-1 with TRBJ2-7; 7 bases align to TRBD1. The origin of this receptor is a man aged 25-45 years in good health. Sequencing used blood. CDR3: CSAQDRTISYEQYF. The CDR3 nucleotides are TGCAGCGCCCAGGACAGGACGATCTCCTACGAGCAGTACTTC.